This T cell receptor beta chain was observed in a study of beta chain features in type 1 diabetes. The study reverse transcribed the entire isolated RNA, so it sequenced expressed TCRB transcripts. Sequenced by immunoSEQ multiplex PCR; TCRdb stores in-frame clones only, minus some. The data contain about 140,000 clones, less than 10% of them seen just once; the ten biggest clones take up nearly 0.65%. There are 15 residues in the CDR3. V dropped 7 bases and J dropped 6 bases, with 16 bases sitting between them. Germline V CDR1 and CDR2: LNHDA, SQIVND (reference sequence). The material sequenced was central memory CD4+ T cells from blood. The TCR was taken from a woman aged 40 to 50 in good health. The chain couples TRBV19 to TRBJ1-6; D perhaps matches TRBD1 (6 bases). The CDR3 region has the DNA TGTGCCAGTAACGGCAGGGGCCCAATTAATTCACCCCTCCACTTT. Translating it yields CASNGRGPINSPLHF.